Presented here are 4 T cell receptor beta chains from one specimen sequenced in a study of spatial heterogeneity in lung cancer. As for time point: blood at routine non-recurrence follow-up after resection. Each CDR3 protein gets one entry after TCRdb re-called the 5' RACE reads with MiXCR. Among fewer than 100,000 distinct CDR3 sequences listed, approximately 20% were seen once. The specimen was PBMCs, collected at follow-up. These TCRs come from a male donor with early-stage non-small cell lung cancer.

The chain has TRBV7-8 and TRBJ1-5; the D gene is possibly TRBD1 (5 bases). Germline loops: CDR1 SGHVS, CDR2 FQNEAQ. V gave up 8 bases and J gave up 3 bases, with 14 bases separating them. The CDR3 is 14 amino acids. CDR3 nucleotides: TGTGCCAGCGGGCCTGGGGGGATCAATCAGCCCCAGCATTTT. Translating it yields CASGPGGINQPQHF.

This clonotype came up a few times. The rearrangement uses TRBV5-1 and TRBJ1-4, with 9 bases matching TRBD1. This CDR3 has 14 residues. The ends lost 4 bases at V and 6 bases at J; junction bases unmatched: 4. CDR1 is SGHRS and CDR2 is YFSETQ in the germline V gene. The CDR3 protein is CASSRDRVDEKLFF. The CDR3 bases are TGCGCCAGCAGCCGGGACAGGGTGGATGAAAAACTGTTTTTT.

The chain joins TRBV5-6 to TRBJ2-7; D uncertain. The V end was cut by 3 bases, the J end by 3 bases, with 7 bases between. The CDR3 runs to 12 residues. Per the germline V gene, CDR1 is SGHDT and CDR2 is YYEEEE. As DNA, the CDR3 is TGTGCCAGCAGCTCTACGAACTACGAGCAGTACGTC. It codes for CASSSTNYEQYV.

The chain employs TRBV4-1 and TRBJ2-7; possibly TRBD1 for D (6 bases). Trimming pared 1 base from V and 2 bases from J, leaving 15 bases between. The CDR3 length is 16 residues. The V gene's germline CDR1 is MGHRA and CDR2 YSYEKL. The CDR3 sequence is CASSQAHRQGPYEQYF. The CDR3 DNA reads TGCGCCAGCAGCCAAGCTCACCGGCAGGGGCCCTACGAGCAGTACTTC.